Reported below is one T cell receptor (beta chain). No antigen is known for it. No quality values exist for individual bases; no much larger clone is one base distant. The sample's treatment or condition, from its label and the paper: in vitro stimulation with specific CMV peptide epitopes to enrich CMV-specific T cells. The sample is drawn from a study of T cell repertoires in cytomegalovirus infection (dated 2019 in TCRdb). Describing the broader study: The peptide stimulations were aimed at well-studied HLA-B-restricted epitopes as well as recently identified HLA-C-restricted CMV epitopes, whose presentation resists viral immunomodulation. The HLA type of each donor mattered for the analysis, because public TCR beta signatures pointed to carriage of CMV infection along with the matching HLA type. Study-level results and caveats: In the ex vivo response, HLA-C-restricted CMV-specific TCR beta clonotypes were dominant, and in two of eight donors the single most frequent clonotype came from this HLA-C-restricted group. In both this cohort and an independent cohort of 352 donors, the cumulative frequency of public TCR beta family members distinguished carriers of CMV infection plus the relevant HLA type.

Including the terminal cysteine and phenylalanine, the CDR3 comprises 12 residues. Left in the record is the CDR3 DNA by itself, 36 bases read in frame from the first base. V is clipped by 1 base and J by 4 bases, and the sequence between their germline boundaries is 4 bases long. The germline V gene encodes CDR1 MGHRA and CDR2 YSYEKL. The sequencer listed for this sample is Illumina HiSeq 1500. TCRdb handled the public reads itself, with Q25 trimming in fastp and clone calling in MiXCR, and kept productive beta chains. When rows share a CDR3 protein, they turn into one entry using the most common DNA and genes. The sample data list more than 95,000 distinct CDR3 sequences, and around 32% of these were observed just once. The ten top clones hold 45% to 65% of the sample.

This material consisted of CD8+ T cells from cultured PBMCs, taken from culture after CMV antigen stimulation. The chain employs TRBV4-1 and TRBJ2-5, with the D gene too uncertain to name. This receptor was identified in a human donor in good health (CMV status not recorded). Some clones in this sample may be carry-over from other donors' samples. For the CDR3, the sequence is CASSQGGETQYF. The DNA sequence is given as TGCGCCAGCAGCCAAGGGGGAGAGACCCAGTACTTC.